What follows is one T cell receptor beta chain and its context. Its antigen remains unidentified. No much larger clone is present one base from it, and per-base qualities are unavailable. The data are from a study of blood T cells in healthy people across ages (dated by TCRdb to about 2015). Turning to the overall study: In model experiments, template switching captured roughly one uniquely barcoded TCR beta cDNA molecule for every two T cells. Using deep sequencing normalized with unique cDNA molecular identifiers, the study measured how TCR beta repertoire diversity changes with age. Donors were grouped into four age groups: young (average approximately 15 years), middle-aged (39), aged (approximately 58) and long-lived (over 80). For two donors (one aged 18 to 29 and one aged 80 or older), the study analyzed two additional independent replicas of 1 million unique cDNA reads from the same blood draw.

The approximately 39 donors, aged 6 to 90 years, were systemically healthy Caucasian individuals from Russia. Roughly 10 milliliters of peripheral blood were drawn from each donor into EDTA-treated Vacutainer tubes. PBMCs were isolated by Ficoll-Paque density-gradient centrifugation, with at least 7 million obtained per sample. Trizol reagent was used to extract total RNA from the PBMCs, yielding at least 5.5 micrograms per sample. Naive CD45RAhigh/CD27high T cell percentages were measured by flow cytometry on a PBMC aliquot from every donor. The germline ends are 15 bases apart after V is trimmed by 3 bases and J by 12 bases. The germline V gene sets CDR1 to MNHNS and CDR2 to SASEGT. Reading from cysteine to phenylalanine, the CDR3 counts 14 amino acids. Only CDR3 DNA remains: 42 bases, in frame from the first base. Library creation used 5' RACE. The sequencing machine was an Illumina HiSeq 2500. The second PCR ran for roughly 6 to 11 cycles and used a J-beta primer mix along with a sample-barcoded 5' primer. A unique molecular identifier was introduced onto each TCR beta cDNA molecule by a template-switch 5' adaptor carrying 12 random nucleotides. Each sample yielded at least 3 million CDR3-containing paired-end reads. All of the RNA was converted into first-strand cDNA using the Mint cDNA synthesis kit, with a TRBC-specific oligonucleotide serving as the primer. Following uracil-DNA glycosylase treatment, all cDNA underwent a first 18-cycle PCR with the universal primers M1SS and BC2_uni_R. In the source study's methods: For normalization, 1 million high-quality reads, each with a distinct molecular identifier, were randomly selected from each sample. Reads sharing molecular identifiers were discarded rather than binned into consensus sequences. CDR3 identification, clonotype clustering and error correction used MiTCR with a Q25 quality threshold and the strictest error-elimination algorithm. A nonparametric unseen species model using Euler transformation provided a lower-bound estimate of total TCR beta diversity. Starting from the raw public reads, TCRdb applied fastp trimming at Q25, assembled clones with MiXCR and retained in-frame beta chains. Rows are unified per CDR3 protein, each entry keeping the most common DNA and genes. TCRdb's processing, not the authors' own work, is the source of the V and J calls. Here the sample has more than 650,000 distinct CDR3 sequences; about a quarter occur a single time. The ten largest account for under 3% of the sample.

Study-level results and caveats: Because the CMV infection status of the donors was unknown, age-related changes in expanded clonotypes may potentially have been confounded. Observed TCR beta diversity per million T cells fell roughly linearly with age, and a significant reduction was already apparent by age roughly 40. Estimates of total diversity based on one million sequenced T cells were regarded as lower bounds and as underestimates. Observed TCR beta diversity correlated strongly with the percentage of naive T cells measured by flow cytometry. Bulk unsorted PBMC profiling prevented conclusive comparison of naive and antigen-experienced compartments. The long-lived group showed more naive CD4+ T cells, fewer expanded clones and increased TCR diversity than the aged group, suggesting age selection.

This same sample was also part of a study on T cells of mothers and their children. The second study also describes: The donors were nine systemically healthy Caucasian individuals, made up of three mothers and their six children. cDNA synthesis consumed the entire amount of extracted RNA, loaded at 1.5 ug RNA in each 15 ul reaction. Sample barcodes and 2-4 random nucleotides were added via the M1S primer in the second PCR. Over 9.5 million TCR beta CDR3 reads were obtained for each mother, and millions of reads were obtained for each child. Thymic selection shapes the output of TCR recombination in a similar way in related and unrelated pairs, and inherited differences have a minor effect. Normalized repertoire overlap was always slightly but never significantly higher in related than unrelated mother-child pairs. With a sensitivity of roughly 93 clones per million clonotypes, no persistent microchimeric T cell clones were detected. To look for features that set related mother-child pairs apart from unrelated individuals, the researchers ran deep NGS to compare the TCR beta repertoires of mothers and children. The mean age was about 37 +/- 4 years for the mothers and about 12 +/- 4 years for the children. After adapters were ligated using NEBNext reagents, the libraries underwent 100+100 nt paired-end sequencing on an Illumina HiSeq 2000. Mother and child libraries were prepared a month apart and sequenced in separate runs to prevent cross-contamination. For each donor, between 500,000 and 2,000,000 distinct TCR beta clonotypes were identified. Naive TCR beta clonotypes were estimated from low-frequency clonotypes matched to each donor's FACS-determined naive share, without sorting.

Sequences were obtained from blood. This sequence was found in a boy aged 5-17 years in good health. The chain is assembled from TRBV6-1 and TRBJ1-6; TRBD1 is a possible D gene, resting on 6 matching bases. The CDR3 region reads CASSEDPQGLPLHF. In nucleotide form, the sequence is TGTGCCAGCAGTGAGGACCCACAGGGTCTACCCCTCCACTTT.